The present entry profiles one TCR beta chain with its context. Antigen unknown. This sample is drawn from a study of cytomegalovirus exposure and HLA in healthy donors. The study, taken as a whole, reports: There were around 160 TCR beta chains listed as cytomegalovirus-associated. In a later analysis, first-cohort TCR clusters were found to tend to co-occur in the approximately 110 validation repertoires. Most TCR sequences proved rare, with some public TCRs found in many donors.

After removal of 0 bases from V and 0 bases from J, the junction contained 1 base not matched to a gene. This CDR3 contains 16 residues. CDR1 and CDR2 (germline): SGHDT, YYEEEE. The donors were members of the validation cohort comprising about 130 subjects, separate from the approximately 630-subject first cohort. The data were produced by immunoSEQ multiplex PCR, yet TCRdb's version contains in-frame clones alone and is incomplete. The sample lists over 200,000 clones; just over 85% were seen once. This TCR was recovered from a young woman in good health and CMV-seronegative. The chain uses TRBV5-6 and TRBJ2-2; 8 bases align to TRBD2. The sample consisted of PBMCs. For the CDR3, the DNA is TGTGCCAGCAGCTTGGCGGGGGGGCCGAACACCGGGGAGCTGTTTTTT. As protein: CASSLAGGPNTGELFF.